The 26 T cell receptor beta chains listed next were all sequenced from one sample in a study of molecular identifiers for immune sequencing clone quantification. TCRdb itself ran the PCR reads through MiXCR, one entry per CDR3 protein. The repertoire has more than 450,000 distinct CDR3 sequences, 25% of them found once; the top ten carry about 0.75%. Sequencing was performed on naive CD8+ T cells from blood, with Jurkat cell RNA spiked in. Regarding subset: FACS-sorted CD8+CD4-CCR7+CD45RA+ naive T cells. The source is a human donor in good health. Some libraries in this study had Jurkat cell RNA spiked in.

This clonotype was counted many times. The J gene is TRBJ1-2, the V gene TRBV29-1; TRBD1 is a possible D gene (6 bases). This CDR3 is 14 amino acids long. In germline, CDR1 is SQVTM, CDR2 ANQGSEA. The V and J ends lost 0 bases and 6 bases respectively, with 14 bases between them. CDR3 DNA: TGCAGCGTTGAAGATGCAGGGGACATCAATGGCTACACCTTC. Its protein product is CSVEDAGDINGYTF.

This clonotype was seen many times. Here the CDR3 DNA reads TGTGCCAGCAGCCTTAGGACGCAGGTCGAAGAGACCCAGTACTTC. Translated, it gives CASSLRTQVEETQYF. The gene calls are TRBV7-9 and TRBJ2-5; D not resolved. Germline CDR1 reads SEHNR; CDR2 reads FQNEAQ (reference sequence). This CDR3 has 15 residues. V was pared by 5 bases and J by 3 bases, with 16 bases between.

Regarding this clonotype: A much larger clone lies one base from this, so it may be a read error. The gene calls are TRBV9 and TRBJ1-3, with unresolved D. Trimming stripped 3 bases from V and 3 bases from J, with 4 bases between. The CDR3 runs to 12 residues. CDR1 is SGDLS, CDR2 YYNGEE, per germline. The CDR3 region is CASSAYGNTIYF. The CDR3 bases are TGTGCCAGCAGCGCGTATGGAAACACCATATATTTT.

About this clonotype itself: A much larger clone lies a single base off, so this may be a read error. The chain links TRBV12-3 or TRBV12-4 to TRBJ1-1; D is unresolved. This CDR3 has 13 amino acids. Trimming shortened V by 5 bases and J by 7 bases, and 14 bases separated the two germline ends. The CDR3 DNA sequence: TGTGCCAGCAGTCCCAGTGACTTTTTTGAAGCTTTCTTT. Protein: CASSPSDFFEAFF.

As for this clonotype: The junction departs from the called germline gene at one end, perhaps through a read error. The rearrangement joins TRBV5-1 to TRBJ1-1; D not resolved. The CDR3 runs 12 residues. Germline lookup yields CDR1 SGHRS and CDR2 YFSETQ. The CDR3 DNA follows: TGCGCGAGCAGCTTGGAGATCACTGAAGCTTTCTTT. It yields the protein CASSLEITEAFF.

CDR3 coding DNA: TGTGCCAGCATGGTACGGGGCTGGGACACTGAAGCTTTCTTT. Its translation is CASMVRGWDTEAFF. The chain uses TRBV27 and TRBJ1-1; D might be TRBD1 (5 bases). CDR3 length: 14 residues. In germline, CDR1 is MNHEY, CDR2 SMNVEV (reference sequence). V gave up 7 bases and J gave up 3 bases, with 15 bases separating them.

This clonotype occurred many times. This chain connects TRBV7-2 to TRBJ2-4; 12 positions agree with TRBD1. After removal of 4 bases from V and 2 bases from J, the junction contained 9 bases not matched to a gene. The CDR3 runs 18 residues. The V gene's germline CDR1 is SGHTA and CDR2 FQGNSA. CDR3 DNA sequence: TGTGCCAGCAGCTCCGGGACAGGGGGCCCTGGTACCAAAAACATTCAGTACTTC. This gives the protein CASSSGTGGPGTKNIQYF.

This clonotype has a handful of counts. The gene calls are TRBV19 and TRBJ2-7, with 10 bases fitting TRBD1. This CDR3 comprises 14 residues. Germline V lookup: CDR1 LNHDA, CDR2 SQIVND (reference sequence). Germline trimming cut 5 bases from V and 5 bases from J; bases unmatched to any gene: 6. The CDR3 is CASSSGQGRNEQYF. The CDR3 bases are TGTGCCAGTAGTTCGGGACAGGGGAGGAACGAGCAGTACTTC.

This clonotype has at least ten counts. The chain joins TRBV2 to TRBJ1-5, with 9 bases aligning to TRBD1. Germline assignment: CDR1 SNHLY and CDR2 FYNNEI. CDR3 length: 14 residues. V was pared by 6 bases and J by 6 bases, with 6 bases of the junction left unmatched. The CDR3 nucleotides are TGTGCCAGCAGAGACCGGGACAGGGTTCAGCCCCAGCATTTT. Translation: CASRDRDRVQPQHF.

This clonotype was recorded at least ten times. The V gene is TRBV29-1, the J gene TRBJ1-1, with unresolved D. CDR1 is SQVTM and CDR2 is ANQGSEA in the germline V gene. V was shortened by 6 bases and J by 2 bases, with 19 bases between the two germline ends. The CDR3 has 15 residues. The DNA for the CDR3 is TGCAGCGTACTACTTACTACGTTGGGTAACACTGAAGCTTTCTTT. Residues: CSVLLTTLGNTEAFF.

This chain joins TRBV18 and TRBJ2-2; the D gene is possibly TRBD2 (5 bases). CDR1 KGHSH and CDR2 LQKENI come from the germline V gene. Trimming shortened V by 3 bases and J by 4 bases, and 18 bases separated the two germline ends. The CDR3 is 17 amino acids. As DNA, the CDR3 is TGTGCCAGCTCACCCCCCCGAGGTAGCGAGGTCACCGGGGAGCTGTTTTTT. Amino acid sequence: CASSPPRGSEVTGELFF.

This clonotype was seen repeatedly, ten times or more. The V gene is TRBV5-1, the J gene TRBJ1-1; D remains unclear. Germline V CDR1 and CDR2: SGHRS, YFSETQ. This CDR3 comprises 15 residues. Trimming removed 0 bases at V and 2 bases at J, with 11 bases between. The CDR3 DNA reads TGCGCCAGCAGCTTGGTAGCGGCTGATAACACTGAAGCTTTCTTT. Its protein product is CASSLVAADNTEAFF. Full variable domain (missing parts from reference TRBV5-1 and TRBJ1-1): KAGVTQTPRYLIKTRGQQVTLSCSPISGHRSVSWYQQTPGQGLQFLFEYFSETQRNKGNFPGRFSGRQFSNSRSEMNVSTLELGDSALYLCASSLVAADNTEAFFGQGTRLTVV.

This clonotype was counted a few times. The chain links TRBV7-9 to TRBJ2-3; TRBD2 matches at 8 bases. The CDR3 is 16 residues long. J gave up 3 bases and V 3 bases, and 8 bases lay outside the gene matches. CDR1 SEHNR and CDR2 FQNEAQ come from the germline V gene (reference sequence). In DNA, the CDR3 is TGTGCCAGCAGCTTCGGTAGCGGGATCGTGACAGATACGCAGTATTTT. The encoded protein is CASSFGSGIVTDTQYF.

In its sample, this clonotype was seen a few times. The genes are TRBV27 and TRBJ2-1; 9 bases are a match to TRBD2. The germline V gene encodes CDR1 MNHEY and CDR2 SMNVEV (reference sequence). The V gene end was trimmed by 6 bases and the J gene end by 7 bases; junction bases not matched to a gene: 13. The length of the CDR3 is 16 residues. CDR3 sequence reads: CASSLSLAGVYNEQFF. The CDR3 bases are TGTGCCAGCAGCCTATCGTTAGCGGGAGTGTATAATGAGCAGTTCTTC.

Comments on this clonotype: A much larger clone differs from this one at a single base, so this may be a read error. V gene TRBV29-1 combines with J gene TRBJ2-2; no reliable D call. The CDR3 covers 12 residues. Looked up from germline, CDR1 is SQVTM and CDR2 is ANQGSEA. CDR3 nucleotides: TGCGGCGTTGAGTGTCCCACCGGGGAGCTGTTTTTT. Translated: CGVECPTGELFF.

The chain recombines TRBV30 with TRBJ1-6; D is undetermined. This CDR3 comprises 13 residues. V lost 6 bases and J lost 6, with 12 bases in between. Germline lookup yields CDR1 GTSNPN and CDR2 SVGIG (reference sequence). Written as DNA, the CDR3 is TGTGCCTGTACGGGCCTTGGTAATTCACCCCTCCACTTT. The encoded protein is CACTGLGNSPLHF.

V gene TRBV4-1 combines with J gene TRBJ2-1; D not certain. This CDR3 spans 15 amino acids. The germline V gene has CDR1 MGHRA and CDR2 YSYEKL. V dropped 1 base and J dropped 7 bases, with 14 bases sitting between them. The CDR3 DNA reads TGCGCCAGCAGCCAAGTGACTGGCGAGAGAAATGAGCAGTTCTTC. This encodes CASSQVTGERNEQFF.

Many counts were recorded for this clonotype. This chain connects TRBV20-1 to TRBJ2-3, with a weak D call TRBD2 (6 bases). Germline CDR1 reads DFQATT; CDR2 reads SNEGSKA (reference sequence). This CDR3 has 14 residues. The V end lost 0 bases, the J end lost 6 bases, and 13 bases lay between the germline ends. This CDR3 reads CSAREETRTDTQYF. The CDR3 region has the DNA TGCAGTGCTAGAGAGGAGACTAGGACCGATACGCAGTATTTT.

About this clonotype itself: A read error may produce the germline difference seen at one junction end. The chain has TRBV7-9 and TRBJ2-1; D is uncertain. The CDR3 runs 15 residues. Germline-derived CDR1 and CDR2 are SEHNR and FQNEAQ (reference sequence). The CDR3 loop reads CASSLGEQSFNEQFF. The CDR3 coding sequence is TGTGCCAGCAGCTTAGGAGAGCAATCCTTCAATGAGCAGTTCTTC.

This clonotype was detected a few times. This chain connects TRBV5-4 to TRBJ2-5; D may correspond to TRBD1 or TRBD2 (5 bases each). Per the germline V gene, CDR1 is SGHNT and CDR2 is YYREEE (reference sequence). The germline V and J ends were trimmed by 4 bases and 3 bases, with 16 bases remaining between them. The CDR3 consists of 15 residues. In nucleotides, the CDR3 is TGTGCCAGCAGCCTACGGTGGATGGGGGAAGAGACCCAGTACTTC. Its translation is CASSLRWMGEETQYF. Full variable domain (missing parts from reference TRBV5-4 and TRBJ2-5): ETGVTQSPTHLIKTRGQQVTLRCSSQSGHNTVSWYQQALGQGPQFIFQYYREEENGRGNFPPRFSGLQFPNYSSELNVNALELDDSALYLCASSLRWMGEETQYFGPGTRLLVL.

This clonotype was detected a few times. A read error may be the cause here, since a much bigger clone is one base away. CDR3: CASSYSFEQYF. Here the CDR3 DNA reads TGTGCCAGCAGTTACTCCTTCGAGCAGTACTTC. The chain uses TRBV6-2 or TRBV6-3 and TRBJ2-7, with D unclear. Germline-derived CDR1 and CDR2 are MNHEY and SVGEGT. The CDR3 runs to 11 residues.

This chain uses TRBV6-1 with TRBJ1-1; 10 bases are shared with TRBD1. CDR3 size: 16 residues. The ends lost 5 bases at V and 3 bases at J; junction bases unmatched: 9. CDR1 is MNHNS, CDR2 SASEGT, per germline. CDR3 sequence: CASSPRDRGWYTEAFF. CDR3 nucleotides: TGTGCCAGCAGTCCCCGGGACAGGGGATGGTACACTGAAGCTTTCTTT.

The CDR3 region is CASSYPLGGAFF. CDR3 bases: TGTGCCAGCAGCTACCCTCTGGGGGGAGCTTTCTTT. V gene TRBV7-2 combines with J gene TRBJ1-1; D is possibly TRBD1 (5 bases). This CDR3 has 12 residues. Germline CDR1 is SGHTA and CDR2 is FQGNSA. The V end was cut by 4 bases, the J end by 10 bases, with 13 bases between. Together with reference TRBV7-2 and TRBJ1-1, the CDR3 gives the full variable domain: GAGVSQSPSNKVTEKGKDVELRCDPISGHTALYWYRQSLGQGLEFLIYFQGNSAPDKSGLPSDRFSAERTGGSVSTLTIQRTQQEDSAVYLCASSYPLGGAFFGQGTRLTVV.

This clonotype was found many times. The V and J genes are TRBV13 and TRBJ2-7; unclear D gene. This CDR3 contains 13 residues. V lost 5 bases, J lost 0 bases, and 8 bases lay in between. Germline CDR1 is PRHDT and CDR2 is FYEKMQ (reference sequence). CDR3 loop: CASSLTPSYEQYF. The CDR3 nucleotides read TGTGCCAGCAGCCTGACACCCTCCTACGAGCAGTACTTC.

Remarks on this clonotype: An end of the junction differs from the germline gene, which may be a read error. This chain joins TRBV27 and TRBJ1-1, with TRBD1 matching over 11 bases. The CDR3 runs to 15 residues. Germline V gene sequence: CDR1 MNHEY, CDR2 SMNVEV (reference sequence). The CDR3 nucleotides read TGTGCCAGCAGTTTAACCGGGACAGGGGGAACTGGAGCTTTCTTT. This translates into CASSLTGTGGTGAFF.

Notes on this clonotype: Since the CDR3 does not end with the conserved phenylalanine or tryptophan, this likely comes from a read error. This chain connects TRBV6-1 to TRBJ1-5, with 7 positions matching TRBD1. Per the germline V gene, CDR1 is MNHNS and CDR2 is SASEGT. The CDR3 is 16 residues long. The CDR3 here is CASCLPAGGRYQPQHV. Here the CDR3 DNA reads TGCGCCAGCTGTCTCCCGGCAGGGGGAAGGTATCAGCCCCAGCATGTT.